These T cell receptor beta chains were read from a single sample in a study of Japanese encephalitis immunity and Zika vaccine responses. A single record per CDR3 protein comes from TCRdb applying MiXCR to the 5' RACE reads. Among 550 to 650 distinct CDR3 sequences listed, less than 5% were seen once. Specimen: antigen-activated CD4+ T cells from blood, cultured, collected during a Zika inactivated vaccine study. All receptors derive from an adult woman who received an inactivated Zika virus vaccine. Both conserved end residues are part of each CDR3. The D gene is left open where the match is weak. Clone sizes are given selectively: once, few, many, or a class where the clone is expanded.

>TRBJ1-1|TRBV19|.|medium-sized
TGTGCCAGTAAAGAACAGAACACTGAAGCTTTCTTT
CASKEQNTEAFF
>TRBJ2-1|TRBV20-1|.|medium-sized
TGCAGTGCTAGAGATCCAGGACAGACTAGCCTTAATGAGCAGTTCTTC
CSARDPGQTSLNEQFF
>TRBJ1-3|TRBV6-6|TRBD1|medium-sized
TGTGCCAGCAGTTATACAGGGGCCTCTGGAAACACCATATATTTT
CASSYTGASGNTIYF
>TRBJ2-7|TRBV7-2|TRBD1|medium-sized
TGTGCCAGCAGCTTGGTGAGGGACAGAGCCTACGAGCAGTACTTC
CASSLVRDRAYEQYF
>TRBJ2-5|TRBV9|.|medium-sized
TGTGCCAGCAGCGTAAACAGGAGGAATGCAGAGACCCAGTACTTC
CASSVNRRNAETQYF
>TRBJ2-5|TRBV27|.|medium-sized
TGTGCCAGCAGTTTATCGTCGACTACAAGGTACCAAGAGACCCAGTACTTC
CASSLSSTTRYQETQYF
>TRBJ2-3|TRBV9|.|medium-sized
TGTGCCAGCAGCGCTAGCCCAATCACAGATACGCAGTATTTT
CASSASPITDTQYF
>TRBJ1-5|TRBV23-1|TRBD1|medium-sized
TGCGCCAGCAGTCAATCTTCCCGGGACAGCTATAGCAATCAGCCCCAGCATTTT
CASSQSSRDSYSNQPQHF
>TRBJ2-5|TRBV5-4|.|large
TGTGCCAGCAGGGACCAGACGGAGACCCAGTACTTC
CASRDQTETQYF
>TRBJ2-5|TRBV19|.|.
TGTGCCAGTAGTATCAAGGGGGGAGGTCTCCAAGAGACCCAGTACTTC
CASSIKGGGLQETQYF
>TRBJ1-2|TRBV6-5|.|large
TGTGCCAGCAGTTACTCGTACCCCGGAGGGTATGGCTACACCTTC
CASSYSYPGGYGYTF
>TRBJ2-7|TRBV6-5|.|many
TGTGCCAGCAGGGATTACGAGCAGTACTTC
CASRDYEQYF
>TRBJ1-1|TRBV7-9|.|hyperexpanded
TGTGCCAGCAGCCGGGACCAGAACACTGAAGCTTTCTTT
CASSRDQNTEAFF
>TRBJ1-4|TRBV20-1|.|large
TGCAGTGCTAGTGTAGCAGAAAAACTGTTTTTT
CSASVAEKLFF
>TRBJ1-2|TRBV7-3|.|medium-sized
TGTGCCAGCAGCTTAACAGGGGGGAACTATGGCTACACCTTC
CASSLTGGNYGYTF
>TRBJ1-1|TRBV20-1|.|many
TGCAGTGCTATACTGCAAGGGGACACTGAAGCTTTCTTT
CSAILQGDTEAFF
>TRBJ2-7|TRBV11-2|TRBD2|.
TGTGCCAACAGCTCAAGCGGGAGTGGCTACGAGCAGTACTTC
CANSSSGSGYEQYF
>TRBJ1-5|TRBV3-1|.|few
TGTGCCAGCAGCCCCCGGGACACCTATCAGCCCCAGCATTTT
CASSPRDTYQPQHF
>TRBJ2-2|TRBV27|TRBD1|medium-sized
TGTGCCAGCAGTCCTAGGACAGGGCGCTTCACCGGGGAGCTGTTTTTT
CASSPRTGRFTGELFF
>TRBJ2-3|TRBV6-5|.|medium-sized
TGTGCCATCGGGGACAACACAGATACGCAGTATTTT
CAIGDNTDTQYF
>TRBJ2-2|TRBV19|.|.
TGTGCCAGTCAAACTGCCGGGACCGTGAACACCGGGGAGCTGTTTTTT
CASQTAGTVNTGELFF
>TRBJ2-1|TRBV7-3|TRBD2|medium-sized
TGTGCCAGCAGCTTAACCGGGACTAGTTTTAATGAGCAGTTCTTC
CASSLTGTSFNEQFF
>TRBJ1-1|TRBV20-1|.|large
TGCAGTGCTAGGACTTGGGAACGGGTGAACACTGAAGCTTTCTTT
CSARTWERVNTEAFF
>TRBJ2-7|TRBV11-2|.|hyperexpanded
TGTGCCAGCAGCTTGGGTAGAGGCGAGCAGTACTTC
CASSLGRGEQYF
>TRBJ2-6|TRBV14|.|medium-sized
TGTGCCAGCAGCCGCTTGACGGGGGCCAACGTCCTGACTTTC
CASSRLTGANVLTF
>TRBJ2-5|TRBV20-1|.|medium-sized
TGCAGTGCTAGGGCGGCGTATATTCAAGAGACCCAGTACTTC
CSARAAYIQETQYF
>TRBJ1-1|TRBV29-1|.|large
TGCAGCGTTGAACTGAACACTGAAGCTTTCTTT
CSVELNTEAFF
>TRBJ2-3|TRBV3-1|.|medium-sized
TGTGCCAGCAGCCTAGTCGATCGCACAGATACGCAGTATTTT
CASSLVDRTDTQYF
>TRBJ1-1|TRBV2|.|many
TGTGCCAGCAGTACCTATGGAGGGGTGAACACTGAAGCTTTCTTT
CASSTYGGVNTEAFF
>TRBJ2-1|TRBV10-2|TRBD2|large
TGCGCCAGCAGAACTAGCGGGGGCTACAATGAGCAGTTCTTC
CASRTSGGYNEQFF
>TRBJ2-3|TRBV7-8|TRBD1|many
TGTGCCAGCAGCTCCAGGGACAGCCGCGCAGATACGCAGTATTTT
CASSSRDSRADTQYF
>TRBJ1-3|TRBV5-6|.|medium-sized
TGTGCCAGCAGCAAGGAAGGAAACACCATATATTTT
CASSKEGNTIYF
>TRBJ2-5|TRBV12-3/TRBV12-4|TRBD2|few
TGTGCCAGCAGTTTTGGGGGGGAAGAGACCCAGTACTTC
CASSFGGEETQYF
>TRBJ2-3|TRBV3-1|.|.
TGTGCCAGCAGCCAAGTAGTTTGGGCAGATACGCAGTATTTT
CASSQVVWADTQYF
>TRBJ2-2|TRBV9|TRBD1|many
TGTGCCAGCAGCGCTCTATTGTTGTCTAGGCAGGGGGCCACCGGGGAGCTGTTTTTT
CASSALLLSRQGATGELFF
>TRBJ2-5|TRBV29-1|.|medium-sized
TGCAGCGGTTTACAGGGCTGGGAGACCCAGTACTTC
CSGLQGWETQYF
>TRBJ1-6|TRBV5-1|TRBD1|hyperexpanded
TGCGCCAGCAGCTTGGATTGGACAGGGGGGTATTCACCCCTCCACTTT
CASSLDWTGGYSPLHF
>TRBJ1-5|TRBV6-1|.|medium-sized
TGTGCCAGCAGTGAATTCGACGCCAATCAGCCCCAGCATTTT
CASSEFDANQPQHF
>TRBJ2-3|TRBV24-1|TRBD1|many
TGTGCCACCAGTGATATAGGTGGGACAGGGCAGGTAGATACGCAGTATTTT
CATSDIGGTGQVDTQYF
>TRBJ2-7|TRBV29-1|.|many
TGCAGCGTTGAAAAGGGGCTGGGGTACGAGCAGTACTTC
CSVEKGLGYEQYF
>TRBJ2-1|TRBV18|.|medium-sized
TGTGCCAGCTCACCACGGGTTTACGGGAGCGCGTACAATGAGCAGTTCTTC
CASSPRVYGSAYNEQFF
>TRBJ2-3|TRBV18|TRBD2|medium-sized
TGTGCCAGCTCACGCGGGAGCGAAGATACGCAGTATTTT
CASSRGSEDTQYF
>TRBJ2-7|TRBV3-1|.|large
TGTGCCAGCAGCCAAGAGGGGCGGGCCTACGAGCAGTACTTC
CASSQEGRAYEQYF
>TRBJ2-1|TRBV19|TRBD2|medium-sized
TGTGCCAGTAGTGTGGGGACTATCTCCTACAATGAGCAGTTCTTC
CASSVGTISYNEQFF
>TRBJ2-7|TRBV20-1|TRBD1|few
TGCAGTGCTTTAAAGGGGGCCCTCTCCTACGAGCAGTACTTC
CSALKGALSYEQYF
>TRBJ1-3|TRBV28|.|many
TGTGCCAGCAGTTTTCCCTCTGGAAACACCATATATTTT
CASSFPSGNTIYF
>TRBJ1-1|TRBV11-2|.|medium-sized
TGTGCCAGCAGCTTAAGGGGACACAAGAACACTGAAGCTTTCTTT
CASSLRGHKNTEAFF
>TRBJ2-3|TRBV9|TRBD2|medium-sized
TGTGCCAGCAGCTTCCGGGAGGGTTCTAGCACAGATACGCAGTATTTT
CASSFREGSSTDTQYF
>TRBJ2-7|TRBV6-1|.|many
TGTGCCAGCAGTGATCGGGTTCAGAACAGGTACTTC
CASSDRVQNRYF
>TRBJ2-7|TRBV3-1|.|large
TGTGCCATCTCACGCACAGGACCCTACGAGCAGTACTTC
CAISRTGPYEQYF
>TRBJ2-5|TRBV20-1|TRBD2|medium-sized
TGCAGTGCTAGACTAGCGGCAGTACAAGAGACCCAGTACTTC
CSARLAAVQETQYF
>TRBJ1-2|TRBV5-1|.|large
TGCGCCAGCAGCTTTAGGGGAGGGACCTATGGCTACACCTTC
CASSFRGGTYGYTF
>TRBJ2-7|TRBV6-1|.|large
TGTGCCAGCATATATGCGGGACGGCGTACCTACGAGCAGTACTTC
CASIYAGRRTYEQYF
>TRBJ2-7|TRBV23-1|.|.
TGCGCCAGCAGTCAATCGTTACGGGCAGGATCTCGCCGGAGGAGCTCCTACGAGCAGTACTTC
CASSQSLRAGSRRRSSYEQYF